This entry lists 29 T cell receptor beta chains sequenced from one sample in a study of neoadjuvant anti-PD-1 for oral cavity cancer. Time point indicated: after neoadjuvant nivolumab, at surgical resection. Some clones are missing from TCRdb's copy, which holds only in-frame ones; the method was immunoSEQ multiplex PCR. The repertoire holds over 60,000 clones, with 86% as singletons. The source was PBMCs, collected after nivolumab (anti-PD-1) treatment. These receptors all come from a person aged 35-79 years with oral cavity squamous cell carcinoma.

This clone occurred once. The CDR3 nucleotides are TGTGCCATCAGTGAGGCAGGGCTGAGGGAGACCCAGTACTTC. Protein: CAISEAGLRETQYF. The chain combines TRBV10-3 with TRBJ2-5, with D tentatively TRBD1 (5 bases). This CDR3 contains 14 residues. The germline V and J ends were trimmed by 2 bases and 5 bases, with 12 bases remaining between them. Germline loops: CDR1 ENHRY, CDR2 SYGVKD.

The gene calls are TRBV9 and TRBJ2-1; possibly TRBD2 for D (5 bases). The CDR3 runs to 15 residues. Trimming shortened V by 6 bases and J by 1 base, and 14 bases separated the two germline ends. The V gene's germline CDR1 is SGDLS and CDR2 YYNGEE. The CDR3, as DNA: TGTGCCAGCACCCTCCGGGGTGAGTCCTACAATGAGCAGTTCTTC. This codes for CASTLRGESYNEQFF. Combining the CDR3 with reference TRBV9 and TRBJ2-1 gives the whole variable domain DSGVTQTPKHLITATGQRVTLRCSPRSGDLSVYWYQQSLDQGLQFLIQYYNGEERAKGNILERFSAQQFPDLHSELNLSSLELGDSALYFCASTLRGESYNEQFFGPGTRLTVL.

This clone has more than one count but fewer than ten. This chain's CDR3 is CASSMGPNTEAFF. In DNA form, the CDR3 reads TGTGCCAGCAGCATGGGGCCCAACACTGAAGCTTTCTTT. The V gene is TRBV7-3, the J gene TRBJ1-1; maybe TRBD1 (5 bases). V was pared by 5 bases and J by 2 bases, with 9 bases between. The CDR3 has 13 amino acids. Germline V CDR1 and CDR2: SGHTA, FQGTGA. Together with reference TRBV7-3 and TRBJ1-1, the CDR3 gives the full variable domain: GAGVSQTPSNKVTEKGKYVELRCDPISGHTALYWYRQSLGQGPEFLIYFQGTGAADDSGLPNDRFFAVRPEGSVSTLKIQRTERGDSAVYLCASSMGPNTEAFFGQGTRLTVV.

The V gene is TRBV7-3, the J gene TRBJ2-2; possible D gene TRBD2, 5 bases. CDR1 SGHTA and CDR2 FQGTGA come from the germline V gene. Trimming cost V 2 bases and J 4 bases, with 11 bases left between them. The CDR3 is 15 amino acids. As DNA, the CDR3 is TGTGCCAGCAGCTTAGGAGGTTTGGGCACCGGGGAGCTGTTTTTT. Amino acid sequence: CASSLGGLGTGELFF.

The J gene is TRBJ2-3, the V gene TRBV5-1; maybe TRBD1 (5 bases). The CDR3 contains 13 residues. Germline CDR1 is SGHRS and CDR2 is YFSETQ. V lost 2 bases to trimming and J lost 6 bases, with 10 bases between them. The CDR3 bases are TGCGCCAGCAGCTTCTACGCAGGGGATACGCAGTATTTT. As protein: CASSFYAGDTQYF.

This sequence joins TRBV7-2 and TRBJ2-7; TRBD2 aligns across 8 bases. The CDR3 has 14 amino acids. Unmatched junction bases numbered 4, after V lost 2 bases and J lost 4 bases. From germline, CDR1 is SGHTA and CDR2 FQGNSA. The CDR3 region is CASSLPGGMYEQYF. CDR3 nucleotide sequence: TGTGCCAGCAGCTTACCGGGAGGGATGTACGAGCAGTACTTC.

The V call is TRBV10-2, the J call TRBJ1-4, with D possibly being TRBD1 (6 bases). Per the germline V gene, CDR1 is WSHSY and CDR2 is SAAADI. The V end was cut by 5 bases, the J end by 5 bases, with 21 bases between. The CDR3 totals 17 residues. CDR3 DNA sequence: TGCGCCAGCAGTCCACGGGGACACGGCCGGGAAAATGAAAAACTGTTTTTT. Amino acids: CASSPRGHGRENEKLFF.

The chain employs TRBV5-1 and TRBJ1-1, with no clear D. The germline V gene has CDR1 SGHRS and CDR2 YFSETQ. The CDR3 is 15 residues long. V lost 5 bases, J lost 1 base, and 15 bases lay in between. This chain's CDR3 is CASRFDGQPNTEAFF. CDR3 nucleotides: TGCGCCAGCAGGTTCGACGGCCAGCCGAACACTGAAGCTTTCTTT.

This chain links TRBV7-9 with TRBJ2-3; 8 nucleotides line up with TRBD2. This CDR3 has 15 amino acids. The germline CDR1 and CDR2 sequences are SEHNR and FQNEAQ (reference sequence). J gave up 4 bases and V 6 bases, and 9 bases lay outside the gene matches. The CDR3 reads CASSPGLAGSDTQYF. The CDR3 DNA follows: TGTGCCAGCAGTCCCGGGTTAGCGGGATCAGATACGCAGTATTTT. Based on the CDR3 plus reference TRBV7-9 and TRBJ2-3, the full variable domain is DTGVSQNPRHKITKRGQNVTFRCDPISEHNRLYWYRQTLGQGPEFLTYFQNEAQLEKSRLLSDRFSAERPKGSFSTLEIQRTEQGDSAMYLCASSPGLAGSDTQYFGPGTRLTVL.

CDR3 nucleotides: TGTGCCAGCAGCCTATCTCCTCTTAGTGTCGGGTACGAGCAGTACTTC. Encoded protein: CASSLSPLSVGYEQYF. The V and J genes are TRBV11-2 and TRBJ2-7; unclear D gene. The CDR3 extends over 16 amino acids. CDR1 and CDR2 from the germline V gene are SGHAT and FQNNGV. Trimming removed 5 bases at V and 4 bases at J, with 21 bases between.

The V gene is TRBV15, the J gene TRBJ2-5, with no clear D. Germline V gene lookup returns CDR1 LNHNV and CDR2 YYDKDF (reference sequence). With 0 bases removed from V and 5 bases from J, the gap between germline ends came to 10 bases. This CDR3 has 14 amino acids. CDR3 nucleotides: TGTGCCACCAGCAGAGATTTCTCTCAGGAGACCCAGTACTTC. This codes for CATSRDFSQETQYF.

The V gene is TRBV28, the J gene TRBJ2-4, with D tentatively TRBD2 (7 bases). Germline V gene data show CDR1 as MDHEN and CDR2 as SYDVKM. Trimming cost V 6 bases and J 6 bases, with 18 bases left between them. This CDR3 region has 15 residues. The DNA of the CDR3 is TGTGCCAGCAGCCCTGAGGGGCGGGGGCGAAACATTCAGTACTTC. This translates into CASSPEGRGRNIQYF.

This clone was seen once. The V gene is TRBV5-1, the J gene TRBJ2-1; D possibly matches TRBD1 or TRBD2 (5 bases each). V gave up 2 bases and J gave up 0 bases, with 9 bases separating them. Germline CDR1 SGHRS, CDR2 YFSETQ. This CDR3 has 15 residues. The DNA of the CDR3 is TGCGCCAGCAGCTTTGGGGACCACTCCTACAATGAGCAGTTCTTC. Protein sequence: CASSFGDHSYNEQFF.

This clone came up a few times. The chain is built from TRBV7-9 and TRBJ2-3; the D is unclear. Germline V CDR1 and CDR2: SEHNR, FQNEAQ (reference sequence). V was pared by 2 bases and J by 1 base, with 16 bases between. The CDR3 covers 17 residues. The CDR3 nucleotides are TGTGCCAGCAGCTTACTGGGGTTGAGTCCGGGCACAGATACGCAGTATTTT. Residues: CASSLLGLSPGTDTQYF.

The rearrangement uses TRBV11-2 and TRBJ2-5; TRBD1 aligns across 7 bases. The length of the CDR3 is 13 residues. V was clipped by 5 bases and J by 1 base; unmatched bases: 1. Germline-derived CDR1 and CDR2 are SGHAT and FQNNGV. The CDR3 coding sequence is TGTGCCAGCAGCACAGGGGCCCAAGAGACCCAGTACTTC. Translation gives CASSTGAQETQYF.

The chain joins TRBV5-5 to TRBJ1-2; 7 positions agree with TRBD1. The CDR3 is made up of 14 amino acids. V shed 4 bases and J 4 bases; nucleotides not matched to a gene: 7. Germline CDR1 and CDR2: SGHKS and YYEKEE (reference sequence). CDR3 sequence: CASSQPTGLYGYTF. DNA of the CDR3: TGTGCCAGCAGCCAGCCGACAGGGCTCTATGGCTACACCTTC. Full variable domain (rest looked up from reference TRBV5-5 and TRBJ1-2): DAGVTQSPTHLIKTRGQQVTLRCSPISGHKSVSWYQQVLGQGPQFIFQYYEKEERGRGNFPDRFSARQFPNYSSELNVNALLLGDSALYLCASSQPTGLYGYTFGSGTRLTVV.

The chain links TRBV5-1 to TRBJ2-5; D is ambiguous. The CDR3 spans 14 residues. Deletions cut 0 bases from V and 5 bases from J, with 11 bases between. CDR1 and CDR2 (germline): SGHRS, YFSETQ. The CDR3 loop is CASSLEPASETQYF. CDR3 bases: TGCGCCAGCAGCTTGGAGCCCGCGTCGGAGACCCAGTACTTC.

This clone occurred once. The chain joins TRBV30 to TRBJ1-1; possibly TRBD1 for D (6 bases). The CDR3 covers 14 residues. CDR1 and CDR2 from the germline V gene are GTSNPN and SVGIG (reference sequence). The V gene lost 4 bases and the J gene lost 0 bases, with 12 bases spanning the gap. Written as DNA, the CDR3 is TGTGCCTGGATGGTGGGGGCACTGAACACTGAAGCTTTCTTT. Amino acid sequence: CAWMVGALNTEAFF.

The chain links TRBV7-6 to TRBJ2-5, with 9 bases lining up with TRBD2. Germline loops: CDR1 SGHVS, CDR2 FNYEAQ. This CDR3 region has 17 residues. V lost 1 base and J lost 2; bases outside the gene matches: 8. The CDR3 here is CASSLGVGGGVQETQYF. Here the CDR3 DNA reads TGTGCCAGCAGCTTAGGGGTCGGCGGGGGGGTTCAAGAGACCCAGTACTTC. Based on the CDR3 plus reference TRBV7-6 and TRBJ2-5, the full variable domain is GAGVSQSPRYKVTKRGQDVALRCDPISGHVSLYWYRQALGQGPEFLTYFNYEAQQDKSGLPNDRFSAERPEGSISTLTIQRTEQRDSAMYRCASSLGVGGGVQETQYFGPGTRLLVL.

The chain is built from TRBV10-3 and TRBJ2-2, with a possible D match to TRBD1 (6 bases). The V and J ends lost 7 bases and 5 bases respectively, with 14 bases between them. The length of the CDR3 is 14 residues. Germline V gene sequence: CDR1 ENHRY, CDR2 SYGVKD. As DNA, the CDR3 is TGTGCCATCACCCCTTCCGACAGGACCGGGGAGCTGTTTTTT. Protein sequence: CAITPSDRTGELFF.

The chain couples TRBV4-1 to TRBJ1-1; D gene ambiguous. The CDR3 is 16 amino acids. Looked up from germline, CDR1 is MGHRA and CDR2 is YSYEKL. The V end was cut by 2 bases, the J end by 2 bases, with 15 bases between. The CDR3 DNA sequence: TGCGCCAGCAGCCAAACGATAACAAGAGGAAACACTGAAGCTTTCTTT. Residues: CASSQTITRGNTEAFF.

This clone appeared a single time. The J gene is TRBJ2-6, the V gene TRBV5-1; weak D call: TRBD1 (5 bases). Germline assignment: CDR1 SGHRS and CDR2 YFSETQ. V lost 4 bases and J 0 bases, leaving 8 bases between the germline ends. The CDR3 is 15 amino acids. Here the CDR3 reads CASSDRDSGANVLTF. The DNA for the CDR3 is TGCGCCAGCAGCGACAGAGACTCTGGGGCCAACGTCCTGACTTTC. The variable domain in full, with the rest retrieved from reference TRBV5-1 and TRBJ2-6, is KAGVTQTPRYLIKTRGQQVTLSCSPISGHRSVSWYQQTPGQGLQFLFEYFSETQRNKGNFPGRFSGRQFSNSRSEMNVSTLELGDSALYLCASSDRDSGANVLTFGAGSRLTVL.

This chain uses TRBV12-1 with TRBJ1-3; the table's D call, TRBD1, was not checked against the DNA. TRBV12-1 is flagged as a pseudogene. The CDR3 runs 17 residues. CDR3 in amino acids: CASSFGLHRGLENTIYF. CDR3 bases: TGTGCCAGCAGCTTTGGCCTCCACAGGGGCTTAGAAAACACCATATATTTT.

The chain joins TRBV5-1 to TRBJ1-1; D gene uncertain. CDR1 SGHRS and CDR2 YFSETQ come from the germline V gene. The V end was cut by 7 bases, the J end by 1 base, with 8 bases between. The length of the CDR3 is 12 residues. The CDR3 bases are TGCGCCAGCGGGGTAGGGAACACTGAAGCTTTCTTT. Protein sequence: CASGVGNTEAFF.

This clone came up once. The chain is built from TRBV9 and TRBJ1-6; 10 bases match TRBD1. Germline V gene lookup returns CDR1 SGDLS and CDR2 YYNGEE. V was pared by 2 bases and J by 7 bases, with 0 bases of the junction left unmatched. The CDR3 contains 14 residues. The CDR3 loop is CASSVGQGNSPLHF. CDR3 nucleotide sequence: TGTGCCAGCAGCGTGGGACAGGGGAATTCACCCCTCCACTTT.

This CDR3 is CASSLFSTQNYGYTF. The CDR3 DNA reads as TGTGCCAGCAGCTTATTCTCGACGCAAAACTATGGCTACACCTTC. The chain couples TRBV11-2 to TRBJ1-2; D gene ambiguous. The germline V gene has CDR1 SGHAT and CDR2 FQNNGV. V was shortened by 2 bases and J by 2 bases, with 12 bases between the two germline ends. This CDR3 region has 15 residues.

The chain couples TRBV18 to TRBJ1-5; D uncertain. Looked up from germline, CDR1 is KGHSH and CDR2 is LQKENI. The V end lost 4 bases, the J end lost 6 bases, and 10 bases lay between the germline ends. The length of the CDR3 is 13 residues. The CDR3 is CASSQDGTQPQHF. CDR3 coding DNA: TGTGCCAGCTCACAGGACGGAACTCAGCCCCAGCATTTT.

This clone was counted a single time. The chain links TRBV5-1 to TRBJ2-4, with D possibly being TRBD1 or TRBD2 (5 bases each). In germline, CDR1 is SGHRS, CDR2 YFSETQ. The CDR3 consists of 19 residues. V lost 3 bases to trimming and J lost 2 bases, with 24 bases between them. The CDR3 spells CASSSVRTGPGLPKNIQYF. The CDR3 DNA is TGCGCCAGCAGCTCCGTAAGAACAGGCCCGGGGCTACCCAAAAACATTCAGTACTTC.

The gene calls are TRBV9 and TRBJ1-2; 7 bases are shared with TRBD1. This CDR3 spans 18 amino acids. Trimming at V came to 0 bases and at J to 0 bases, leaving 11 bases not matched to a gene. Germline loops: CDR1 SGDLS, CDR2 YYNGEE. Here the CDR3 reads CASSVGWLRTGANYGYTF. The CDR3 DNA reads TGTGCCAGCAGCGTAGGTTGGTTGAGGACAGGCGCTAACTATGGCTACACCTTC.